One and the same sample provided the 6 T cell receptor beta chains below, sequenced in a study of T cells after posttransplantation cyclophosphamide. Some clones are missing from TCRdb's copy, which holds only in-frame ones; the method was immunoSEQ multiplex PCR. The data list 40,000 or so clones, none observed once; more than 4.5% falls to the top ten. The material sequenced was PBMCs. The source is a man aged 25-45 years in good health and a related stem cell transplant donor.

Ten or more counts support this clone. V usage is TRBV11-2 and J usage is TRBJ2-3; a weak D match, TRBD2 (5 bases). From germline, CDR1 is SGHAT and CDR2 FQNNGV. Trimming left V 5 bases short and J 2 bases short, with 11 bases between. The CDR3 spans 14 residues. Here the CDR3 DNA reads TGTGCCAGCAGCCTAGCTCCCTCCACAGATACGCAGTATTTT. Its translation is CASSLAPSTDTQYF.

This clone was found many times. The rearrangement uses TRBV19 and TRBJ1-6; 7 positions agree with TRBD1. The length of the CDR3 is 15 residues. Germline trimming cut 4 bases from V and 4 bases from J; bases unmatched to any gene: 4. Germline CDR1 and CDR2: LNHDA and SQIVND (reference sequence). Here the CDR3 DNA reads TGTGCCAGTAGTACGGAGACAGGGTATAATTCACCCCTCCACTTT. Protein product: CASSTETGYNSPLHF.

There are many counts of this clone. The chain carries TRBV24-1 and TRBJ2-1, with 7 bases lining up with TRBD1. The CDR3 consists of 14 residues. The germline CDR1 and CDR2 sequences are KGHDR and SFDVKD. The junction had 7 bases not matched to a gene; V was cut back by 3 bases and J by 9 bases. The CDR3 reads CATSDTGQAGEQFF. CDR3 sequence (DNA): TGTGCCACCAGTGATACAGGACAGGCGGGTGAGCAGTTCTTC.

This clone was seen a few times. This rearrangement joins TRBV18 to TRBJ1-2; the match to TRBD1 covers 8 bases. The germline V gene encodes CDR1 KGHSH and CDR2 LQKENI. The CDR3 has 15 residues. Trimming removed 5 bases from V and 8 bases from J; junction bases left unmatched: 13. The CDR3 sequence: CASSSSRDRSGGYTF. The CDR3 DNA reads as TGTGCCAGCTCATCGTCCCGGGACAGGTCTGGAGGCTACACCTTC. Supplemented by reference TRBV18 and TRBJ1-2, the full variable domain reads NAGVMQNPRHLVRRRGQEARLRCSPMKGHSHVYWYRQLPEEGLKFMVYLQKENIIDESGMPKERFSAEFPKEGPSILRIQQVVRGDSAAYFCASSSSRDRSGGYTFGSGTRLTVV.

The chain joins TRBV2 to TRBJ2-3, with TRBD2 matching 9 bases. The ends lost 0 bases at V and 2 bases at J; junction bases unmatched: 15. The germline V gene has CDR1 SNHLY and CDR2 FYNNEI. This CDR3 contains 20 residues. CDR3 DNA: TGTGCCAGCAGTGAAGCCTTTTCTTTGGGTAGCGGGGGTTACACAGATACGCAGTATTTT. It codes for CASSEAFSLGSGGYTDTQYF.

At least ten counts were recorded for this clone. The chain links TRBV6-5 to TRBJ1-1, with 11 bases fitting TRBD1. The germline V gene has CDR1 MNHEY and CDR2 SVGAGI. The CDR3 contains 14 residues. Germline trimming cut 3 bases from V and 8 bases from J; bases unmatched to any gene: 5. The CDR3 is CASSYSGQGAEAFF. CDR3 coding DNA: TGTGCCAGCAGTTATTCTGGACAGGGGGCGGAAGCTTTCTTT.